This T cell receptor (beta chain) was recovered during a study of control samples from healthy donors and cancer patients. This table comes from immunoSEQ multiplex PCR, and its TCRdb copy is limited to in-frame clones, with some not included. The sample carries about 63,000 clones, 87% recorded once. The TCR was taken from a woman aged 55-69 years with lung cancer. The specimen sequenced was PBMCs.

CDR3 loop: CATSDPLPDLAEAYNEQFF. CDR3 sequence (DNA): TGTGCCACCAGTGATCCGCTACCGGACCTAGCGGAGGCCTACAATGAGCAGTTCTTC. This chain links TRBV24-1 with TRBJ2-1, with TRBD2 matching over 7 bases. CDR1 KGHDR and CDR2 SFDVKD come from the germline V gene. The CDR3 is made up of 19 amino acids. The ends lost 3 bases at V and 2 bases at J; junction bases unmatched: 15.